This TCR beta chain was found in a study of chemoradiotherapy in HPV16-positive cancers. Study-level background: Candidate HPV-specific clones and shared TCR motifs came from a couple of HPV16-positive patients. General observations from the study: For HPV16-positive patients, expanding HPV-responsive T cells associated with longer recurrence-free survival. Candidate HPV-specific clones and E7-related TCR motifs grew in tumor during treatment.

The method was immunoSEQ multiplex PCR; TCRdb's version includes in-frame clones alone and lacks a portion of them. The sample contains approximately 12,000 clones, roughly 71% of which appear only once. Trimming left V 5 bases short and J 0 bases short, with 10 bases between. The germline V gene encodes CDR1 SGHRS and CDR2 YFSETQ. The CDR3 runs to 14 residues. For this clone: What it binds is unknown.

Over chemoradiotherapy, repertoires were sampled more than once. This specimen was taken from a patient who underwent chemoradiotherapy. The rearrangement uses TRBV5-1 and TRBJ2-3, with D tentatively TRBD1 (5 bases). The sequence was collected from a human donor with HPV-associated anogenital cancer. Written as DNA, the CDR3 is TGCGCCAGCAGGACAGTAACTAGCACAGATACGCAGTATTTT. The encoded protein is CASRTVTSTDTQYF. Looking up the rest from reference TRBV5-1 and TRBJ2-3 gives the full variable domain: KAGVTQTPRYLIKTRGQQVTLSCSPISGHRSVSWYQQTPGQGLQFLFEYFSETQRNKGNFPGRFSGRQFSNSRSEMNVSTLELGDSALYLCASRTVTSTDTQYFGPGTRLTVL.